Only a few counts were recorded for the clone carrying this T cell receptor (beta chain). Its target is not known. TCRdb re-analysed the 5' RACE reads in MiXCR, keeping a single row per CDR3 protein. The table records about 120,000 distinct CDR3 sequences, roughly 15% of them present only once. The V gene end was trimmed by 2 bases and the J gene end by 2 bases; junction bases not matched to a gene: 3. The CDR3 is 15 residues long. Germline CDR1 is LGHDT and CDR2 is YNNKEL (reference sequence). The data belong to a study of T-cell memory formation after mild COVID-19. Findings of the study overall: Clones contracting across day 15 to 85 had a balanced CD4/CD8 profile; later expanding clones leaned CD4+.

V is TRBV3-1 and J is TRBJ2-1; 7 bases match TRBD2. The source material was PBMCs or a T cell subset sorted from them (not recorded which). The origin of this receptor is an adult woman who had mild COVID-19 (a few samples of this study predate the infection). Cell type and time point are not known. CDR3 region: CASSQLAVTYNEQFF. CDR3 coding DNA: TGTGCCAGCAGCCAACTAGCGGTAACCTACAATGAGCAGTTCTTC.